This paragraph reports one T cell receptor beta chain. This clone has just a few counts. Its recognized antigen is unknown. Base qualities are not at hand, and no much larger clone is one base apart. A single peripheral blood draw of around 0.11 L on average was collected from each donor into heparinised tubes. Using a panel that included CD45RO, CCR7, CD25, CD127, CD95 and CD27, naive, central memory, regulatory and stem cell-like memory CD4+ T cells were sorted on a BD FACSAria II. Purity was above 98% for every sorted population. Right away, PBMCs were isolated by Lymphoprep density gradient centrifugation and were stained directly, with no culture step. So that batch effects would be minimized, each experiment stained and sorted samples in pairs, pairing one healthy donor with one patient. The data were taken from a study of beta chain features in type 1 diabetes (dated by TCRdb to the late 2010s). About the study as a whole: Mean age, gender distribution, total cell number and subset yield did not differ between patients and healthy donors. The study compared the TCRB repertoires of sorted circulating CD4+ T cell subsets in recently diagnosed type 1 diabetes patients with those in matched healthy donors. Across all samples, about 110 million sorted cells were examined, and cell number per subset correlated strongly with RNA yield. Naive and central memory subsets were obtained from all 30 or so donors, but regulatory and stem cell-like memory subsets were isolated from only 8 patients and about 8 healthy donors.

Sequences SGHAT (CDR1) and FQNNGV (CDR2) are obtained from the germline V gene. From the cysteine up to the phenylalanine, the CDR3 has a length of 14 residues. Of all the DNA, just the CDR3 is kept, 42 bases in frame from base 1. V is pared back by 4 bases and J by 5 bases, with 12 bases lying between the germline termini. The entire amount of isolated RNA was reverse transcribed using the High Capacity cDNA Reverse Transcription Kit, so the sequenced TCRB transcripts were expressed ones. Deep immunoSEQ sequencing was applied to naive, central memory and regulatory T cell samples, giving an average of roughly 3.5 million total reads per sample. After sorted cells were lysed in RLT buffer, RNA was extracted with DNase-treated RNeasy Micro or Mini kits, with the choice depending on cell number. To prevent cross-contamination, each cell subset was processed individually, whereas patient and healthy donor samples were processed jointly. TCRB sequences were amplified from cDNA with the immunoSEQ multiplex PCR, producing 87-bp fragments spanning the CDR3 region. The amplicons were sequenced using the Illumina HiSeq platform. The original methods were these. PCR bias was corrected computationally using synthetic template baselines, and reads within Hamming distance 2 were collapsed, with unmergeable singletons discarded. By aligning reads against IMGT, V, D and J genes, CDR3 length, and insertions or deletions at six rearrangement sites were assigned. Within each subset, clonotype counts were normalized to sorted cell number, after which true diversity and Gini coefficients were computed with the tcR R package. The overlap coefficient, calculated on TCRB nucleotide sequences, was used to measure repertoire sharing. This is the immuneACCESS table as TCRdb keeps it, with only in-frame sequences that have V and J called. A part of the clones is gone; compared with another copy, unresolved V genes explain less than half, and the rest is unexplained. Clone size and V and J calls were adopted from that table, with D and trimming inferred from the DNA. This sample has more than 300,000 clones in its table, and 8% to 10% of those were observed once. The top ten hold less than 0.65% of the sample.

Overall study outcomes, separate from this receptor: At VDJ recombination sites, type 1 diabetes patients had fewer insertions and more deleted nucleotides, which implies abnormalities in thymic rearrangement. PCR may preferentially amplify shorter templates, but because patient and control samples were amplified and corrected together, any resulting skew would affect both groups equally. HLA sub-analyses involved small numbers of individuals, so any influence of HLA type on TCRB rearrangement remained unresolved. Because cDNA rather than genomic DNA was sequenced, highly expressing activated cells could have been over-represented, although no difference in activation and CD3 levels was found between groups. Type 1 diabetes patients showed a moderate but significant shortening of TCRB CDR3 length in all four CD4+ subsets. Naive, central memory and regulatory TCRB repertoires appeared to be more similar among patients than among healthy donors.

The rearrangement joined TRBV11-2 to TRBJ2-1, with TRBD2 as a weak D call on 5 bases. Sequenced: central memory CD4+ T cells from blood. The TCR sequence derives from a man aged 30 to 39 with type 1 diabetes. The CDR3 in this case is CASSSRFGDNEQFF. The DNA is TGTGCCAGCAGCTCGCGATTCGGGGACAATGAGCAGTTCTTC. With the rest looked up from the reference TRBV11-2 and TRBJ2-1 genes rather than sequenced, the full variable domain is EAGVAQSPRYKIIEKRQSVAFWCNPISGHATLYWYQQILGQGPKLLIQFQNNGVVDDSQLPKDRFSAERLKGVDSTLKIQPAKLEDSAVYLCASSSRFGDNEQFFGPGTRLTVL.